The source of this T cell receptor beta chain is a study of T cells in localized non-small cell lung cancer. Study results and limitations: Because sequencing included only one region (of the tumor), heterogeneity remains possible. T cell clonality was highest in uninvolved adjacent lung, above tumor. Among blood samples, higher T cell density accompanied longer overall survival. The appearance of a median approximately 57 of the top 100 tumor clones was seen in adjacent lung.

V was pared by 2 bases and J by 3 bases, with 7 bases between. Germline lookup yields CDR1 SGHVS and CDR2 FQNEAQ. The CDR3 is 13 amino acids. Regarding this clone: Its specificity is unknown.

Repertoires were generated with immunoSEQ multiplex PCR, while TCRdb's copy carries only in-frame clones and drops some. Counted here are tens of thousands of clones, under 90% occurring once; the ten biggest clones make up about 16%. This clonotype was sampled from a woman aged 35-70 years with stage II squamous cell lung carcinoma. V and J are TRBV7-8 and TRBJ2-5; perhaps TRBD2 as D (6 bases). The source was PBMCs, collected before any cancer treatment. This chain's CDR3 is CASSLPGEETQYF. In nucleotides, the CDR3 is TGTGCCAGCAGCTTACCGGGAGAAGAGACCCAGTACTTC.